This is a list of T cell receptor beta chains from one sample in a study of cytomegalovirus exposure and HLA in healthy donors. Data came from immunoSEQ multiplex PCR; TCRdb stores just in-frame clones and leaves some out. The top ten clones hold 6% to 8% of a sample with 90,000 to 140,000 clones, 80% to 85% of them seen once. The sequencing input was PBMCs. These receptors were collected from a man aged 25-40 years in good health and CMV-seropositive. CDR3s include the opening cysteine and the closing phenylalanine or tryptophan. The D gene is left open where the match is weak. Expanded clones get a size class; other rows say once, few or many, or leave the size out.

>.|TRBV9|TRBJ1-1|.|15
TGTGCCAGCAGCGTAGACGGCAGGGGAGACACTGAAGCTTTCTTT
CASSVDGRGDTEAFF
>TRBD1|TRBV5-1|TRBJ2-7|.|14
TGCGCCAGCAGCCTAACGGGACAGTCCTACGAGCAGTACTTC
CASSLTGQSYEQYF
>.|TRBV18|TRBJ1-4|.|17
TGTGCCAGCTCACCACGCACCTCAGGCCAGGGTCTAGAAAAACTGTTTTTT
CASSPRTSGQGLEKLFF
>TRBD1|TRBV6-1|TRBJ2-2|.|15
TGTGCCAGCAGTGAACTGGGACAGGGGACCGGGGAGCTGTTTTTT
CASSELGQGTGELFF
>.|TRBV19|TRBJ2-1|.|15
TGTGCCAGTAGTATCCGCGGCGGAAGCTACAATGAGCAGTTCTTC
CASSIRGGSYNEQFF
>TRBD2|TRBV25-1|TRBJ2-1|.|18
TGTGCCAGCAGGGGGACTAGCGGGGGGGTTTATTCCTACAATGAGCAGTTCTTC
CASRGTSGGVYSYNEQFF
>TRBD1|TRBV4-1|TRBJ1-1|.|18
TGCGCCAGCAGCCAAGACGGGACAGGTGGGGAATTTGATACTGAAGCTTTCTTT
CASSQDGTGGEFDTEAFF
>.|TRBV6-1|TRBJ1-2|once|14
TGTGCCAGCAGTGTCCGGACAGTGGACTATGGCTACACCTTC
CASSVRTVDYGYTF
>.|TRBV29-1|TRBJ1-1|.|14
TGCAGCGTTCTGAGGACAGTCATGAACACTGAAGCTTTCTTT
CSVLRTVMNTEAFF
>.|TRBV7-9|TRBJ2-3|.|11
TGTGCCAGCAGCCCTGCAGATACGCAGTATTTT
CASSPADTQYF
>TRBD1|TRBV25-1|TRBJ1-3|.|14
TGTGCCAGCAGTGATGGGACAGCCACAGACACCATATATTTT
CASSDGTATDTIYF
>.|TRBV5-5|TRBJ1-1|.|17
TGTGCCAGCAGCTGGGGGCAGGGGTCGTTGGGTAGTACTGAAGCTTTCTTT
CASSWGQGSLGSTEAFF
>TRBD2|TRBV9|TRBJ2-1|.|15
TGTGCCAGCAGCGTAGTAGCGGGGGCTGCAGGTGAGCAGTTCTTC
CASSVVAGAAGEQFF
>.|TRBV28|TRBJ1-5|.|14
TGTGCCAGCAGTTTACCGAGGGATAATCAGCCCCAGCATTTT
CASSLPRDNQPQHF
>.|TRBV7-9|TRBJ2-1|.|14
TGTGCCAGCAGCTTATCGGAGGGACCCAATGAGCAGTTCTTC
CASSLSEGPNEQFF
>.|TRBV7-9|TRBJ2-5|.|13
TGTGCCAGCAGCTTGACTACCCAGGGGGGCCAGTACTTC
CASSLTTQGGQYF
>.|TRBV11-2|TRBJ1-3|once|16
TGTGCCAGCAGCTTGGAGGGGAGCGGGGTTGGAAACACCATATATTTT
CASSLEGSGVGNTIYF
>TRBD1|TRBV11-2|TRBJ1-2|.|15
TGTGCCAGCAGCCCCATCCGACAGGGGAGCTATGGCTACACCTTC
CASSPIRQGSYGYTF
>TRBD2|TRBV4-1|TRBJ2-1|few|19
TGCGCCAGCAGCCATCCGGGACTAGCGGGGGGGAGCTCCTACAATGAGCAGTTCTTC
CASSHPGLAGGSSYNEQFF
>TRBD1|TRBV19|TRBJ2-1|.|18
TGTGCCAGTAGTATAGAAGGGGGACAGGGGTTATCCTACAATGAGCAGTTCTTC
CASSIEGGQGLSYNEQFF
>TRBD2|TRBV5-1|TRBJ2-5|once|17
TGCGCCAGCAGCTTGGCTCTAGCGGGGGTAGGACAAGAGACCCAGTACTTC
CASSLALAGVGQETQYF
>.|TRBV6-5|TRBJ2-2|.|15
TGTGCCAGCAGTTACGGACAGCCGAACACCGGGGAGCTGTTTTTT
CASSYGQPNTGELFF
>TRBD1|TRBV2|TRBJ2-7|.|14
TGTGCCAGCAGTGACAGGACAGGGAACTACGAGCAGTACTTC
CASSDRTGNYEQYF
>TRBD2|TRBV11-2|TRBJ2-7|.|17
TGTGCCAGCAGTCGGAGTACTAGCGGGGGGGGATACTACGAGCAGTACTTC
CASSRSTSGGGYYEQYF
>TRBD2|TRBV5-1|TRBJ2-7|.|17
TGCGCCAGCAGCTACGGGACTAGCGGGGGGACGAACCACGAGCAGTACTTC
CASSYGTSGGTNHEQYF
>.|TRBV28|TRBJ2-7|.|13
TGTGCCAGCAGTTTCGCCGGGGTTGGAGAGCAGTACTTC
CASSFAGVGEQYF
>.|TRBV28|TRBJ1-3|few|14
TGTGCCAGCAGTTTAGAGGGATCCGGAAACACCATATATTTT
CASSLEGSGNTIYF
>.|TRBV6-6|TRBJ2-1|few|9
TGTGCCAGCAGTCCTAACCAGTTCTTC
CASSPNQFF
>TRBD1|TRBV15|TRBJ1-6|.|14
TGTGCCACCAGGAGGGACAGGGCTAATTCACCCCTCCACTTT
CATRRDRANSPLHF
>TRBD1|TRBV2|TRBJ1-1|.|13
TGTGCCAGCTCAGGGGGCTTGAACACTGAAGCTTTCTTT
CASSGGLNTEAFF
>.|TRBV7-6|TRBJ1-1|.|11
TGTGCCAGCAGCTCCGGGGTCTCAGCTTTCTTT
CASSSGVSAFF
>TRBD1|TRBV10-3|TRBJ2-7|.|16
TGTGCCATCAGTGGACGGACAGGGGGTCCCTCCTACGAGCAGTACTTC
CAISGRTGGPSYEQYF
>.|TRBV11-2|TRBJ2-2|few|16
TGTGCCAGCAGCACAGGACCAGGGCCCCGGACCGGGGAGCTGTTTTTT
CASSTGPGPRTGELFF
>.|TRBV27|TRBJ1-1|once|14
TGTGCCAGCAGTTTGAGGGTGAAGAACACTGAAGCTTTCTTT
CASSLRVKNTEAFF
>.|TRBV6-1|TRBJ1-6|many|14
TGTGCCAGCAGTGCAGGGCCCTATAATTCACCCCTCCACTTT
CASSAGPYNSPLHF
>TRBD1|TRBV7-3|TRBJ2-2|once|14
TGTGCCAGCTCGGGGACAGCGAACACCGGGGAGCTGTTTTTT
CASSGTANTGELFF
>.|TRBV6-5|TRBJ2-7|.|14
TGTGCCAGCAGTTACTCACGGGGGAGTTACGAGCAGTACTTC
CASSYSRGSYEQYF
>TRBD2|TRBV29-1|TRBJ2-7|.|16
TGCAGCGTTGCCGACGTGGGGGGGGAGAACTCCTACGAGCAGTACTTC
CSVADVGGENSYEQYF
>.|TRBV7-9|TRBJ1-1|.|12
TGTGCCAGCAGTGGACAGAACACTGAAGCTTTCTTT
CASSGQNTEAFF
>TRBD1|TRBV30|TRBJ1-4|few|14
TGTGCCTCACAGACCGGGACAGCTAATGAAAAACTGTTTTTT
CASQTGTANEKLFF
>TRBD1|TRBV6-1|TRBJ1-2|.|15
TGTGCCAGCAGTGAAGGTTCGACAGGGGGCTTTGGCTACACCTTC
CASSEGSTGGFGYTF
>.|TRBV23-1|TRBJ1-1|.|15
TGCGCCAGCAGTCCTACGTGGAGGGGCTACACTGAAGCTTTCTTT
CASSPTWRGYTEAFF
>TRBD2|TRBV7-8|TRBJ2-3|.|15
TGTGCCAGCAGCTCATATGGGGGGGAGGGGGATACGCAGTATTTT
CASSSYGGEGDTQYF
>.|TRBV6-1|TRBJ1-1|.|14
TGTGCCACGCAATTTATTAAGGGGGACACTGAAGCTTTCTTT
CATQFIKGDTEAFF
>.|TRBV10-3|TRBJ1-1|once|15
TGTGCCACCCTACAAGATACAGGGTCGAACACTGAAGCTTTCTTT
CATLQDTGSNTEAFF
>TRBD1|TRBV9|TRBJ1-2|.|16
TGTGCCAGCAGCGTAGCGGGACAGGGTATGGACTATGGCTACACCTTC
CASSVAGQGMDYGYTF
>TRBD2|TRBV25-1|TRBJ2-3|.|15
TGTGCCAGCAGTAATAGCGGGGGGGCCACAGATACGCAGTATTTT
CASSNSGGATDTQYF
>.|TRBV7-3|TRBJ1-5|.|13
TGTGCCAGCAGCTTAAGGGGGGGGCAGCCCCAGCATTTT
CASSLRGGQPQHF
>.|TRBV5-1|TRBJ2-1|.|13
TGCGCCAGCAGCCCATTGGCAGGGCCCGAGCAGTTCTTC
CASSPLAGPEQFF
>TRBD1|TRBV19|TRBJ1-4|.|14
TGTGCCAGCTCCTGGGACAGGGGAATCGAAAAACTGTTTTTT
CASSWDRGIEKLFF
>.|TRBV5-1|TRBJ1-5|.|14
TGCGCCAGCAGCTTGGCGCAGTCCAATCAGCCCCAGCATTTT
CASSLAQSNQPQHF